This TCR beta chain was sequenced for a study of glioma-infiltrating T cells after dendritic cell vaccination. Overall study: Dendritic cells derived from monocytes and pulsed with autologous tumor lysate formed the vaccine.

Per the germline V gene, CDR1 is SGHTA and CDR2 is FQGNSA. The CDR3 consists of 13 residues. V was trimmed by 5 bases and J by 0 bases, leaving 5 bases between them. The assay was immunoSEQ multiplex PCR, and TCRdb's table has in-frame clones only and misses some. Of 85,000 to 100,000 clones listed, approximately 81% are singletons. Time point noted: after dendritic cell vaccination, including at tumor progression/relapse. The specimen comprised blood, sampled after dendritic cell vaccination. This clonotype originated in a human donor with glioblastoma. The chain couples TRBV7-2 to TRBJ1-3; D not resolved. The CDR3 coding sequence is TGTGCCAGCAGCCCGGTCTCTGGAAACACCATATATTTT. It specifies CASSPVSGNTIYF.